Below are 2 T cell receptor beta chains sequenced from a single sample in a study of control samples from healthy donors and cancer patients. The protocol was immunoSEQ multiplex PCR, while the TCRdb copy is restricted to in-frame clones and leaves out a portion. Among a few hundred thousand clones listed, 75% to 95% were seen once. The sample taken for sequencing was PBMCs. All receptors come from a man aged 35 to 55 with head and neck cancer.

The chain is built from TRBV24-1 and TRBJ2-7, with 7 bases fitting TRBD1. J lost 1 base, V lost 5 bases, and 16 bases had no gene match. Per germline, CDR1 KGHDR and CDR2 SFDVKD. The CDR3 has 18 amino acids. CDR3 DNA: TGTGCCACCAGTGTCAGGGACAGCGCTCCCCGAACTTCCTACGAGCAGTACTTC. As protein: CATSVRDSAPRTSYEQYF.

The chain uses TRBV4-3 and TRBJ2-7; perhaps D is TRBD1 or TRBD2 (5 bases each). Between the trimmed V and J ends, which lost 5 bases and 6 bases, there was a span of 17 bases. Per the germline V gene, CDR1 is LGHNA and CDR2 is YSLEER. CDR3 length: 14 amino acids. CDR3 sequence: CASSGGISFSEQYF. The CDR3 DNA is TGCGCCAGCAGCGGGGGAATCTCGTTCTCCGAGCAGTACTTC.